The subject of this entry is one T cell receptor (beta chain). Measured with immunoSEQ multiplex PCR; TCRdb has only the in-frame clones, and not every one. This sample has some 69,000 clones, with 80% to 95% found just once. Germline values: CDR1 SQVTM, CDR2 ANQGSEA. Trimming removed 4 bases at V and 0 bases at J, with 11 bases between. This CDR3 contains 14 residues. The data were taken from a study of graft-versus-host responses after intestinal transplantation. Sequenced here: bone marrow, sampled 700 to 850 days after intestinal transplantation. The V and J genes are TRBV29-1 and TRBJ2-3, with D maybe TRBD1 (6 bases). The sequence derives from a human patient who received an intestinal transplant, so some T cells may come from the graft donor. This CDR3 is CSVGRTDSTDTQYF. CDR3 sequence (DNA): TGCAGCGTTGGTAGGACAGACAGCACAGATACGCAGTATTTT.